The rows below give T cell receptor beta chains drawn from one sample of a study of cytomegalovirus exposure and HLA in healthy donors. The assay was immunoSEQ multiplex PCR, and TCRdb's table has in-frame clones only and misses some. The sample carries roughly 110,000 clones, approximately 80% recorded once. The sample taken for sequencing was PBMCs. These TCRs come from a male donor in good health and CMV-seronegative. The CDR3 runs from the conserved cysteine through the conserved F or W. D genes are given only for firm matches. Some rows mark clone size as missing; the rest say once, few, many or name a class of expanded clone.

CDR3nt: TGTGCCAGTTCTAAATCATGGGACAGAGAATACGAGCAGTACTTC; CDR3aa: CASSKSWDREYEQYF; d_gene: TRBD1; abundance: .; j_gene: TRBJ2-7; v_gene: TRBV19
CDR3nt: TGTGCCAGCAGAGAAACTAGCGGTAGCACAGATACGCAGTATTTT; CDR3aa: CASRETSGSTDTQYF; d_gene: TRBD2; abundance: .; j_gene: TRBJ2-3; v_gene: TRBV4-2
CDR3nt: TGTGCCAGCAGCCCGGGTGGGGCTAGCGGGGAAGAGACCCAGTACTTC; CDR3aa: CASSPGGASGEETQYF; d_gene: TRBD2; abundance: .; j_gene: TRBJ2-5; v_gene: TRBV5-4
CDR3nt: TGTGCCAGCTCACCAAGCCGGACAATGAACACTGAAGCTTTCTTT; CDR3aa: CASSPSRTMNTEAFF; d_gene: .; abundance: .; j_gene: TRBJ1-1; v_gene: TRBV18
CDR3nt: TGTGCCAGCACCTGGGGGGGGGCTTATAACCAGCCCCAGCATTTT; CDR3aa: CASTWGGAYNQPQHF; d_gene: .; abundance: .; j_gene: TRBJ1-5; v_gene: TRBV28
CDR3nt: TGTGCCAGCAGCCCGGACAGATGGAATGAAAAACTGTTTTTT; CDR3aa: CASSPDRWNEKLFF; d_gene: .; abundance: .; j_gene: TRBJ1-4; v_gene: TRBV7-7
CDR3nt: TGTGCCAGTAGTATACAGGGTTTGAACTATGGCTACACCTTC; CDR3aa: CASSIQGLNYGYTF; d_gene: .; abundance: once; j_gene: TRBJ1-2; v_gene: TRBV19
CDR3nt: TGTGCCGCCGATTGGACAGGGGCTGGAAACACCATATATTTT; CDR3aa: CAADWTGAGNTIYF; d_gene: TRBD1; abundance: .; j_gene: TRBJ1-3; v_gene: TRBV30
CDR3nt: TGCGCCAGCAGCCCCGGGGACAGAGAAAAACTGTTTTTT; CDR3aa: CASSPGDREKLFF; d_gene: TRBD1; abundance: .; j_gene: TRBJ1-4; v_gene: TRBV4-1
CDR3nt: TGTGCCAGCAGCTTGGAACGGGGGGGTGATTACAATGAGCAGTTCTTC; CDR3aa: CASSLERGGDYNEQFF; d_gene: TRBD2; abundance: .; j_gene: TRBJ2-1; v_gene: TRBV5-6
CDR3nt: TGTGCCAGCAGCAGGAGACAGGCGAGCTCCTACGAGCAGTACTTC; CDR3aa: CASSRRQASSYEQYF; d_gene: .; abundance: .; j_gene: TRBJ2-7; v_gene: TRBV6-4
CDR3nt: TGCGCCAGCAGCGATTTAGCGGGGTTGCTGTCCTACAATGAGCAGTTCTTC; CDR3aa: CASSDLAGLLSYNEQFF; d_gene: TRBD2; abundance: .; j_gene: TRBJ2-1; v_gene: TRBV10-2
CDR3nt: TGTGCCAGCAGCCGGGGGGTCGTCGGGCCTTACACTGAAGCTTTCTTT; CDR3aa: CASSRGVVGPYTEAFF; d_gene: .; abundance: .; j_gene: TRBJ1-1; v_gene: TRBV27
CDR3nt: TGTGCCAGCAGTCAAACAGCCTCTGGGGCCAACGTCCTGACTTTC; CDR3aa: CASSQTASGANVLTF; d_gene: .; abundance: .; j_gene: TRBJ2-6; v_gene: TRBV11-2